The source of this T cell receptor beta chain is a study of T cells in Graves' hyperthyroidism and ophthalmopathy. Whole-study context: Specimen type is peripheral blood, collected at initial diagnosis prior to any treatment.

Researchers amplified the TCR beta CDR3 regions from RNA transcripts. First-round RT-PCR of the TCR CDR3 relied on the HTBI primer set. TCRdb reprocessed the multiplex PCR reads via MiXCR and lists one record per CDR3 protein. The sample lists about 380,000 distinct CDR3 sequences; roughly 14% were seen once. A note on this clonotype: Antigen unknown. A much larger clone lies one base from this, so it may be a read error.

Whole-study results and caveats: With a median lead of around 6.7 months before onset, the model predicted ophthalmopathy.

Newly diagnosed patients aged 18 to 65 had hyperthyroidism of under 2 months' duration. PBMCs were derived from roughly 10 ml fresh peripheral blood. This CDR3 is 15 amino acids long. Trimming took off 3 bases at V and 3 bases at J, with 16 bases between the two ends. Germline V lookup: CDR1 SGHNT, CDR2 YYREEE (reference sequence). The gene calls are TRBV5-4 and TRBJ2-7; no firm D call. The sequence derives from a man in his thirties or forties with Graves' hyperthyroidism that later progressed to Graves' ophthalmopathy. The sequencing input was blood. Here the CDR3 reads CASSSSPTVGYEQYF. The CDR3 DNA reads TGTGCCAGCAGCTCATCCCCGACCGTGGGCTACGAGCAGTACTTC.